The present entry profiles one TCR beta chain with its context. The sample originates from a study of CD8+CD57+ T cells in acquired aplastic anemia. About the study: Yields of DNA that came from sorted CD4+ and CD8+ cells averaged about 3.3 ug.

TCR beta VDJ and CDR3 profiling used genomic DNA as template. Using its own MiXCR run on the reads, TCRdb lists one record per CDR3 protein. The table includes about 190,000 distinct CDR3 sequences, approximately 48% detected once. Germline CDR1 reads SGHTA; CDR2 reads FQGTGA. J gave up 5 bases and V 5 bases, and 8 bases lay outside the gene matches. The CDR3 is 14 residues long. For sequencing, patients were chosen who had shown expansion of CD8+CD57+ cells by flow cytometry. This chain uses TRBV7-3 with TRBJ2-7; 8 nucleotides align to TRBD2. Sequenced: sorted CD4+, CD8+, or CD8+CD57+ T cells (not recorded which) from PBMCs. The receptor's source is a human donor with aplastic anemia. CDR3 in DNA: TGTGCCAGCAGCCAAAGCGGGGGACCCGACGAGCAGTACTTC. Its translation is CASSQSGGPDEQYF. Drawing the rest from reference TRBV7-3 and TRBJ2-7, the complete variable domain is GAGVSQTPSNKVTEKGKYVELRCDPISGHTALYWYRQSLGQGPEFLIYFQGTGAADDSGLPNDRFFAVRPEGSVSTLKIQRTERGDSAVYLCASSQSGGPDEQYFGPGTRLTVT.